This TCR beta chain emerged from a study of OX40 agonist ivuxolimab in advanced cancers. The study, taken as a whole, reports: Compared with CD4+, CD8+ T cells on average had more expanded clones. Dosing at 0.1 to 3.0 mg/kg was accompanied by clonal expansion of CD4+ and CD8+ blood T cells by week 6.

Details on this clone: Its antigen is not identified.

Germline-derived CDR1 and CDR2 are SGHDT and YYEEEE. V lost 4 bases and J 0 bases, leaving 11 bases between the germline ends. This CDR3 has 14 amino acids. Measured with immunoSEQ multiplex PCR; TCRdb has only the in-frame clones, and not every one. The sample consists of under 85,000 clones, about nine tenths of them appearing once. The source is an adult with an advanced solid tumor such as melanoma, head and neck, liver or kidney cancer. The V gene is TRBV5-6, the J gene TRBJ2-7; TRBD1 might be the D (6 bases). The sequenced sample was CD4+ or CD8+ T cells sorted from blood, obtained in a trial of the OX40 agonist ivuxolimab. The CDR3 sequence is CASSLDRLSYEQYF. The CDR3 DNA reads TGTGCCAGCAGCCTAGACAGGCTCTCCTACGAGCAGTACTTC.